This is a list of T cell receptor beta chains from one sample in a study of beta chain features in type 1 diabetes. TCRdb's copy holds only in-frame clones and misses some; the assay was immunoSEQ multiplex PCR. The table has roughly 400,000 clones, roughly a tenth seen once. Sequencing used central memory CD4+ T cells from blood. The receptors originated from a man aged 25 to 40 with type 1 diabetes. Each CDR3 is given with its conserved first and last residue. The order of the fields is V gene, D gene, clone size, J gene, CDR3 protein, CDR3 DNA. A D gene is named only where the DNA matches it firmly. Part of the rows lack a size; the others show once, few, many or a class for expanded clones.

>TRBV6-6|NA|NA|TRBJ2-1
CASSGQEFYNEQFF
TGTGCCAGCAGTGGGCAGGAGTTCTACAATGAGCAGTTCTTC
>TRBV4-1|TRBD2|NA|TRBJ2-5
CASSQEGAGRGVETQYF
TGCGCCAGCAGCCAAGAAGGTGCGGGGCGGGGGGTGGAGACCCAGTACTTC
>TRBV7-2|NA|few|TRBJ1-3
CASSSDRRSSGNTIYF
TGTGCCAGCAGCTCTGACAGACGATCCTCTGGAAACACCATATATTTT
>TRBV18|NA|few|TRBJ2-2
CASSQDPTGELFF
TGTGCCAGCTCCCAGGACCCCACCGGGGAGCTGTTTTTT
>TRBV7-9|NA|NA|TRBJ2-7
CASGSLSSYEQYF
TGCGCCAGCGGATCGCTTAGCTCCTACGAGCAGTACTTC
>TRBV6-1|NA|NA|TRBJ1-3
CASTRTGTSGNTIYF
TGTGCCAGCACCAGAACCGGGACCTCTGGAAACACCATATATTTT
>TRBV6-6|NA|few|TRBJ1-2
CASSYDEGVNYGYTF
TGTGCCAGCAGTTACGACGAAGGAGTGAACTATGGCTACACCTTC
>TRBV4-3|NA|NA|TRBJ1-1
CASSQAVGAEAFF
TGCGCCAGCAGCCAAGCGGTCGGGGCTGAAGCTTTCTTT
>TRBV29-1|TRBD1|NA|TRBJ1-5
CSVNPQGDQPQHF
TGCAGCGTAAACCCGCAGGGGGACCAGCCCCAGCATTTT
>TRBV10-3|NA|NA|TRBJ1-5
CAISVAGRGINQPQHF
TGTGCCATCAGTGTCGCGGGGCGGGGAATCAATCAGCCCCAGCATTTT
>TRBV28|TRBD1|many|TRBJ1-1
CASSKGGMNTEAFF
TGTGCCAGCAGTAAAGGGGGCATGAACACTGAAGCTTTCTTT
>TRBV18|NA|NA|TRBJ1-1
CASSPSAGRNTEAFF
TGTGCCAGCTCACCGTCGGCAGGGAGGAACACTGAAGCTTTCTTT
>TRBV7-2|TRBD1|few|TRBJ1-1
CASSPGQGKWNTEAFF
TGTGCCAGCAGCCCAGGACAGGGCAAGTGGAACACTGAAGCTTTCTTT
>TRBV28|TRBD1|many|TRBJ1-2
CASSFPGGEGAATHGYTF
TGTGCCAGCAGTTTCCCAGGTGGGGAGGGGGCGGCCACGCATGGCTACACCTTC
>TRBV27|NA|NA|TRBJ1-5
CASSLRGVNSNQPQHF
TGTGCCAGCAGTTTAAGGGGGGTGAATAGCAATCAGCCCCAGCATTTT
>TRBV6-6|TRBD1|NA|TRBJ2-7
CASSPARDRVGREQYF
TGTGCCAGCAGTCCCGCCCGAGACAGGGTTGGACGCGAGCAGTACTTC
>TRBV7-2|TRBD2|NA|TRBJ2-3
CASSRRSSGQRGDTQYF
TGTGCCAGCAGCCGACGGTCTAGCGGGCAAAGGGGGGATACGCAGTATTTT